This T cell receptor beta chain was observed in a study of cytomegalovirus exposure and HLA in healthy donors. It was healthy bone marrow donors who served as donors. In its sample, this clone was seen once. What it recognizes is unknown. Both 60 Vbeta primers and 13 Jbeta primers went into the PCR. The repertoire was sequenced with immunoSEQ multiplex PCR; TCRdb's copy has only in-frame clones and lacks some. The sample yields more than 100,000 clones, approximately 80% seen once. The germline gives CDR1 MDHEN, CDR2 SYDVKM. Trimming cost V 7 bases and J 5 bases; bases outside gene matches: 13. The CDR3 runs to 15 residues. Overall study findings and caveats: Immune exposure data for these donors was limited to CMV serostatus. Upon later analysis, TCR association rates were observed to vary by HLA locus, being highest for DRB1 and lowest for HLA-C. The authors considered a cluster of highly shared sequence variants likely to be a sequencing artifact.

The chain employs TRBV28 and TRBJ2-5; 7 nucleotides align to TRBD2. The sequenced material came from PBMCs. The receptor was isolated from a man between 40 and 49 years old in good health and CMV-seronegative. The CDR3 DNA follows: TGTGCCAGCATAACCCCAGCGGGATCGGGGGAGACCCAGTACTTC. This translates into CASITPAGSGETQYF.